This T cell receptor beta chain was retrieved from a study of siplizumab effects on memory and regulatory T cells. Whole-study results and caveats: There appeared to be greater diversity in naive T cells than in memory cells, and naive T cells seemed major contributors to the alloresponse.

Note on this clone: Its antigen is currently unknown.

V lost 5 bases and J lost 0; bases outside the gene matches: 10. CDR3 size: 18 residues. Germline V gene lookup returns CDR1 SGHVS and CDR2 FQNEAQ. Here immunoSEQ multiplex PCR was the method, and the copy in TCRdb shows in-frame clones only, minus some. Seen here are around 100,000 clones, about 91% observed once, and the top ten hold about 2.4%. The sequence came from a human donor in good health. Some clones in this sample may be carry-over from other donors' samples. The sequenced sample was CD4+ T cells sorted from blood. The V call is TRBV7-8, the J call TRBJ2-3; 11 bases match TRBD2. CDR3 sequence: CASSRRLAGIRSTDTQYF. CDR3 sequence (DNA): TGTGCCAGCAGCCGGCGACTAGCGGGGATTAGAAGCACAGATACGCAGTATTTT.